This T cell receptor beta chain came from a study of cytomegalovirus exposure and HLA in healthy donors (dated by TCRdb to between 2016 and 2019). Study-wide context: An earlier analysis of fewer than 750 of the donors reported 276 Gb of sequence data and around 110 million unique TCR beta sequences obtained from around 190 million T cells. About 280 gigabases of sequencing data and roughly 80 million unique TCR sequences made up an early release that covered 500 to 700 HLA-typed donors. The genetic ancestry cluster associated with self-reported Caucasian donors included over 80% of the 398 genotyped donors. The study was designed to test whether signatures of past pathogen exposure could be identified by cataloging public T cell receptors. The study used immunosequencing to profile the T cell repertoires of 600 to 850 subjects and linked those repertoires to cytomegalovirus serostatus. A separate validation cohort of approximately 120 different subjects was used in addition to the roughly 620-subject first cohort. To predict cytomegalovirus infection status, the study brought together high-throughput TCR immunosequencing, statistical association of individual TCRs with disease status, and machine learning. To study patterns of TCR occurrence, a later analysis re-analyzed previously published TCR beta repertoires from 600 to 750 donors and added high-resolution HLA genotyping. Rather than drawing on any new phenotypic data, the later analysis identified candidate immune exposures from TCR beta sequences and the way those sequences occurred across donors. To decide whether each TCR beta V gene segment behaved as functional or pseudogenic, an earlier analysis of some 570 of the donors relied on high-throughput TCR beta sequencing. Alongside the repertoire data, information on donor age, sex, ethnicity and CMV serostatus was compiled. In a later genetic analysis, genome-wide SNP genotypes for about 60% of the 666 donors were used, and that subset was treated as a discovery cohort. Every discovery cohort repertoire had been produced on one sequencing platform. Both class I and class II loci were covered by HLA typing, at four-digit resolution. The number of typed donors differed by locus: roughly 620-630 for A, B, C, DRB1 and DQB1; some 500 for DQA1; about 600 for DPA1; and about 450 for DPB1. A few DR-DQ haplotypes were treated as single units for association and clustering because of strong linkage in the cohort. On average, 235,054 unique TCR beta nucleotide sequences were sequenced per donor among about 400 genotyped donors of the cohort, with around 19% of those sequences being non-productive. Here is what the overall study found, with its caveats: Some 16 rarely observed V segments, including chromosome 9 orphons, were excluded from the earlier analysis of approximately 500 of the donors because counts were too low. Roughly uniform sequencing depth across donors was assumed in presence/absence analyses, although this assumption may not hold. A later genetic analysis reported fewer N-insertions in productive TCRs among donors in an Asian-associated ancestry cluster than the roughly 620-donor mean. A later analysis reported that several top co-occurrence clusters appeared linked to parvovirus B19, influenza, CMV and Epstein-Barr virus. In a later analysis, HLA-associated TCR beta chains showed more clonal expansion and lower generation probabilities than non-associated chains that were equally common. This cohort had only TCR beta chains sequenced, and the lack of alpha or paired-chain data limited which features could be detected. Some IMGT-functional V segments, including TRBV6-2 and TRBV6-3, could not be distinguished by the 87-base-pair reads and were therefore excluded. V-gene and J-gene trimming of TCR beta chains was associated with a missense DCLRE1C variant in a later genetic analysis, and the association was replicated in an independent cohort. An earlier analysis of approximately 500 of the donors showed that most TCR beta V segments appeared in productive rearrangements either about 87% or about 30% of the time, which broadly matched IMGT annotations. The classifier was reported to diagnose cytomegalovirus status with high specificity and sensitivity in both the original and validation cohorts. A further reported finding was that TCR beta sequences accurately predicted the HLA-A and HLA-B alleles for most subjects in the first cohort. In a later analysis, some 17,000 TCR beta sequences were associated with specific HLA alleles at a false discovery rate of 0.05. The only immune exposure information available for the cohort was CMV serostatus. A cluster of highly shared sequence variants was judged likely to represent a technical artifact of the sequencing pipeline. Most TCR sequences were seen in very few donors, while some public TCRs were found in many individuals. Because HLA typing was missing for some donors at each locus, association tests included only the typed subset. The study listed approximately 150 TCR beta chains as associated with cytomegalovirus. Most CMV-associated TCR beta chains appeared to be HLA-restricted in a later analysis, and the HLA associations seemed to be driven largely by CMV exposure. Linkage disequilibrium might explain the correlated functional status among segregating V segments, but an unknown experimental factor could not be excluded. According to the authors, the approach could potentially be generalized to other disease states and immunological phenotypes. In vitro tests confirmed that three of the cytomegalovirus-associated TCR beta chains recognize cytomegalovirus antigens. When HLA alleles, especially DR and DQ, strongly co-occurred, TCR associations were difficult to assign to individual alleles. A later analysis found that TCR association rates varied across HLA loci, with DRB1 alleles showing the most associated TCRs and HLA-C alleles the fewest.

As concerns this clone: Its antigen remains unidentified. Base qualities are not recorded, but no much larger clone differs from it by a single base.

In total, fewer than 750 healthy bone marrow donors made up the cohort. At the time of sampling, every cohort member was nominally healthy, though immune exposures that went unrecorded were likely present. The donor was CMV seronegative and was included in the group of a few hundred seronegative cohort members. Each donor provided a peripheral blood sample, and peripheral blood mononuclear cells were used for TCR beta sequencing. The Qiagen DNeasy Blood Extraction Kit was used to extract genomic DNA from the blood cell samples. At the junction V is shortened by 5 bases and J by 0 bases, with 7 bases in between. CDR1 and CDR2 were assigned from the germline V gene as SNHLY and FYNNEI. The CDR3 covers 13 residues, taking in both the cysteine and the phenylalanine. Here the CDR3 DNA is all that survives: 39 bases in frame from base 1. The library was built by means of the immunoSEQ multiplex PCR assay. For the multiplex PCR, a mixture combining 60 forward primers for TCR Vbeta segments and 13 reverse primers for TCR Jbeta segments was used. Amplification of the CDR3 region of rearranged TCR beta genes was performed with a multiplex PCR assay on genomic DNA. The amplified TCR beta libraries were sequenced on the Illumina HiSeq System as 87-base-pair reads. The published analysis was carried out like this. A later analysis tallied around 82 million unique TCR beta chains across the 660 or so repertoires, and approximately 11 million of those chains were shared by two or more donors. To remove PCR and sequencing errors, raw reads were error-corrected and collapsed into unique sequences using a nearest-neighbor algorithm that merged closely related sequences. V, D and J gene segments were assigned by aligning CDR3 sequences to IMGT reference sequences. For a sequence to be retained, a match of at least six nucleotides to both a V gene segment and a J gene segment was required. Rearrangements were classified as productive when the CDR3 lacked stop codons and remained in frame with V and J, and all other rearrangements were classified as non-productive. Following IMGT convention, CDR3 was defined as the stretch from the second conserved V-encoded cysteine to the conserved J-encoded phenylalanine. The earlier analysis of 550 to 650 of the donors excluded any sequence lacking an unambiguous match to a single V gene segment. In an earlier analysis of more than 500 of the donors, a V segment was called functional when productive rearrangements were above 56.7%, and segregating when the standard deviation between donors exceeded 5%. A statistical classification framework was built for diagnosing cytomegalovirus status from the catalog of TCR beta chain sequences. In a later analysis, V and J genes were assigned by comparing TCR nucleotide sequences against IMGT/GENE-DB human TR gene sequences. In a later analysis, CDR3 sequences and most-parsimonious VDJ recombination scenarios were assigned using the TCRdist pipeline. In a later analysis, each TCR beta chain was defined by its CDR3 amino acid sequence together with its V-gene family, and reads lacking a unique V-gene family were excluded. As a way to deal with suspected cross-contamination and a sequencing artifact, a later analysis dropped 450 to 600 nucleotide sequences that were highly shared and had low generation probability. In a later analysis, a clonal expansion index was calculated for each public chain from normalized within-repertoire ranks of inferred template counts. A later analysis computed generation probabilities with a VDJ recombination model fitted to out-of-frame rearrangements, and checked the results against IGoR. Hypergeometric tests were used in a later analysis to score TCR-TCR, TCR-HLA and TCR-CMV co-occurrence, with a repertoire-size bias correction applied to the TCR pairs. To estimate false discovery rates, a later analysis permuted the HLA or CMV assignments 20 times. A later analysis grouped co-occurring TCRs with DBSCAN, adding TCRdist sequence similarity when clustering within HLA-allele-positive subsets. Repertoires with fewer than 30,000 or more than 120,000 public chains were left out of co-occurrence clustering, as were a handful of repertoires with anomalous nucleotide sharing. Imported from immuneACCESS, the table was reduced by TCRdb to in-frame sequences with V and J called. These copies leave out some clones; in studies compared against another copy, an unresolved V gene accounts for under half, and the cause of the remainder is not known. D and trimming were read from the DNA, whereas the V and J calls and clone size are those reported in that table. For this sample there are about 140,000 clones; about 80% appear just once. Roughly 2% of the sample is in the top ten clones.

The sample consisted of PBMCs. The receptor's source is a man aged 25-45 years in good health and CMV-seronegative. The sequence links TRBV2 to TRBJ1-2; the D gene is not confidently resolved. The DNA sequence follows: TGTGCCAGCAGTATACAGCCTAACTATGGCTACACCTTC. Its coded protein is CASSIQPNYGYTF.